This TCR beta chain originates from a study of T cell repertoires in cytomegalovirus infection. Looking at the study overall: Matching HLA type and CMV infection were both indicated by public TCR beta signatures. Study-level findings and limits: Ex vivo responses were dominated by HLA-C-restricted CMV-specific TCR beta clonotypes. Based on cumulative public TCR beta family frequency, carriers of CMV plus the relevant HLA were identified.

MiXCR, applied by TCRdb to the reads, yields one record per CDR3 protein. The sample consists of about 400,000 distinct CDR3 sequences, roughly 20% of them appearing once. This clonotype was observed a few times. The antigen remains unidentified. The ends were cut back, 0 bases at V and 1 base at J, with 10 bases in the middle. This CDR3 has 16 residues. Germline CDR1 and CDR2: LGHNA and YSLEER. The source is a human donor in good health (CMV status not recorded). Some clones in this sample may be carry-over from other donors' samples. This chain links TRBV4-3 with TRBJ2-1; tentative D call: TRBD2 (6 bases). Source material: PBMCs. The CDR3 nucleotides read TGCGCCAGCAGCCAAGAGGAGGGAAGATCCTACAATGAGCAGTTCTTC. Translating it yields CASSQEEGRSYNEQFF.